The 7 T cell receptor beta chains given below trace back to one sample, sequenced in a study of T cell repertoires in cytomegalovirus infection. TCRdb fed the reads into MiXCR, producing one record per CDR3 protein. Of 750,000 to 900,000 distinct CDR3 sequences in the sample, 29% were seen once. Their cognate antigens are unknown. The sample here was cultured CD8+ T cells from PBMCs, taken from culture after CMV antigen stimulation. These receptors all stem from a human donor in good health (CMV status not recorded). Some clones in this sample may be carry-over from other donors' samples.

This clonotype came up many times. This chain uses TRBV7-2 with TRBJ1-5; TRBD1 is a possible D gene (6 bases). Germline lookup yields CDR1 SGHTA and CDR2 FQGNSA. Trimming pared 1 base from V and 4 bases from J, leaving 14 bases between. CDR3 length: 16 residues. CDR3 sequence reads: CASSLGGALQNQPQHF. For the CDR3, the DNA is TGTGCCAGCAGCTTAGGGGGGGCGCTACAAAATCAGCCCCAGCATTTT. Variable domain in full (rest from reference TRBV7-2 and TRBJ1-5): GAGVSQSPSNKVTEKGKDVELRCDPISGHTALYWYRQSLGQGLEFLIYFQGNSAPDKSGLPSDRFSAERTGGSVSTLTIQRTQQEDSAVYLCASSLGGALQNQPQHFGDGTRLSIL.

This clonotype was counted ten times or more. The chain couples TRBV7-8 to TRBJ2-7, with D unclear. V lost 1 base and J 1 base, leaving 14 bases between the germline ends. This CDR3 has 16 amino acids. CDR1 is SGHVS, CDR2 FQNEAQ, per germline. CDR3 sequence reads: CASSLGVGGTSYEQYF. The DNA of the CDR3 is TGTGCCAGCAGCTTAGGTGTGGGCGGAACTTCCTACGAGCAGTACTTC.

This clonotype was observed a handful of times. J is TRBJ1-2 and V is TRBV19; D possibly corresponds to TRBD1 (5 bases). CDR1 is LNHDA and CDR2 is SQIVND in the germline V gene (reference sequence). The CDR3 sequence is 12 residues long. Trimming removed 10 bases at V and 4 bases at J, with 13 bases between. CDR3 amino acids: CATSGTVYGYTF. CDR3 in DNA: TGTGCCACTTCGGGGACGGTCTATGGCTACACCTTC.

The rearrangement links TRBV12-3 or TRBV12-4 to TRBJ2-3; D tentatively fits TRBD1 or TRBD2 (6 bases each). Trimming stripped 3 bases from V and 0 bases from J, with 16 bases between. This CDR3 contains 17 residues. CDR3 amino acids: CASSLGVGAGSTDTQYF. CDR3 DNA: TGTGCCAGCAGTTTGGGGGTGGGGGCGGGGAGCACAGATACGCAGTATTTT.

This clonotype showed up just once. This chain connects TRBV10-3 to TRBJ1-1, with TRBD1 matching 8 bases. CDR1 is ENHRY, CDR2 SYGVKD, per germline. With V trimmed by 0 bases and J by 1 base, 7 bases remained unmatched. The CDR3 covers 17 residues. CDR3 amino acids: CAISESRDRGTNTEAFF. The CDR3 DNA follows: TGTGCCATCAGTGAGTCGAGAGACAGGGGAACGAACACTGAAGCTTTCTTT.

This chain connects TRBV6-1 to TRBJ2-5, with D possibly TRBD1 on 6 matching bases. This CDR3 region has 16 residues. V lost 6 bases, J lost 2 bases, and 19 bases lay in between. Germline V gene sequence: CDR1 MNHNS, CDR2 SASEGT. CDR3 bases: TGTGCCAGCAGAGATTTTACCGGGACAAATCAAGAGACCCAGTACTTC. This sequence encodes CASRDFTGTNQETQYF.

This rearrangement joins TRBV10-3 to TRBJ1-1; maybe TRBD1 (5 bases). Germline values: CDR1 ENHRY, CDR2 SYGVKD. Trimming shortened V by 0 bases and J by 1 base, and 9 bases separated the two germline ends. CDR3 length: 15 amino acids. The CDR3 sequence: CAISESGETNTEAFF. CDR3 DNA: TGTGCCATCAGTGAGTCGGGGGAAACGAACACTGAAGCTTTCTTT.